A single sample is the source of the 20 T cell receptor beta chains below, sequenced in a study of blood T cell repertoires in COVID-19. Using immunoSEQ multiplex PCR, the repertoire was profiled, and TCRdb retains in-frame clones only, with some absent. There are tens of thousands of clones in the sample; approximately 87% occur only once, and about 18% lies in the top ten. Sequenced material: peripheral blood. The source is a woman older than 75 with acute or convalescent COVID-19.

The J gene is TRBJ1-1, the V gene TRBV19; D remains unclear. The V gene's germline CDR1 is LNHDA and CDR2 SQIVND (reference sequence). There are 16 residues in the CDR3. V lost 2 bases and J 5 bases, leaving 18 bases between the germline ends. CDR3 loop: CASSIIGGLFLTEAFF. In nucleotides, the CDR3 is TGTGCCAGTAGTATAATTGGCGGCCTTTTTCTGACTGAAGCTTTCTTT.

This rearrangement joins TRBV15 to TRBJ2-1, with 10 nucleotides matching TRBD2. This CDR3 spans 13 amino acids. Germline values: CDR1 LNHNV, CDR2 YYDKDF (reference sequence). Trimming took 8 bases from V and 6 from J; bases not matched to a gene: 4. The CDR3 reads CATLAGVSNEQFF. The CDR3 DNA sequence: TGTGCCACCCTAGCGGGAGTTTCCAATGAGCAGTTCTTC. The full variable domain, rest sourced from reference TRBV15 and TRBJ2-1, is DAMVIQNPRYQVTQFGKPVTLSCSQTLNHNVMYWYQQKSSQAPKLLFHYYDKDFNNEADTPDNFQSRRPNTSFCFLDIRSPGLGDTAMYLCATLAGVSNEQFFGPGTRLTVL.

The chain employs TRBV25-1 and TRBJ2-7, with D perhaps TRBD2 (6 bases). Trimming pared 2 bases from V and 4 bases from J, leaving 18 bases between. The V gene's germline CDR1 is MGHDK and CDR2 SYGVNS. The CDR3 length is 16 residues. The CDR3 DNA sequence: TGTGCCAGCAGTGAAACCGTACGGGGGACCCTTTACGAGCAGTACTTC. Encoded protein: CASSETVRGTLYEQYF.

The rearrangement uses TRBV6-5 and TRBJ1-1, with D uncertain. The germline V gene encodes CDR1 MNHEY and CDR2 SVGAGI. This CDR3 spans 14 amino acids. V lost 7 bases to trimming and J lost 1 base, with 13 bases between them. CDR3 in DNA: TGTGCCAGCACCAATCGACGGGGGAACACTGAAGCTTTCTTT. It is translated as CASTNRRGNTEAFF.

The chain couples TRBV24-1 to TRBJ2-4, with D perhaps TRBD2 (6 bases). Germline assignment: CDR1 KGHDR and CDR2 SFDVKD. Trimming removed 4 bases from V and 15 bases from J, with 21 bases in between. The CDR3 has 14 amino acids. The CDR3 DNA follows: TGTGCCACCAGTGAGGCCGGGTCCGGGAGCACACGGTACTTC. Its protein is CATSEAGSGSTRYF.

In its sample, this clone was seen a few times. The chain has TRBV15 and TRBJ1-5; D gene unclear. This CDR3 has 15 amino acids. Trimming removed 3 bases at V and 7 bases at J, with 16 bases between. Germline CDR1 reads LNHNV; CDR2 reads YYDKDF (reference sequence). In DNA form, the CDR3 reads TGTGCCACCAGCAGCACGCGAGATTCGGGACAGCCCCAGCATTTT. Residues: CATSSTRDSGQPQHF.

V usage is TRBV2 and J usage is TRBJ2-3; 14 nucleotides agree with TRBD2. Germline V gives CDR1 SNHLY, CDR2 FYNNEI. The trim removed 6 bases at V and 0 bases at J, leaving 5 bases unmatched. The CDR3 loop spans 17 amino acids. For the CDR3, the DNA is TGTGCCAGCAGCGGGACTAGCGGGGGACTCAGCACAGATACGCAGTATTTT. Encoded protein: CASSGTSGGLSTDTQYF.

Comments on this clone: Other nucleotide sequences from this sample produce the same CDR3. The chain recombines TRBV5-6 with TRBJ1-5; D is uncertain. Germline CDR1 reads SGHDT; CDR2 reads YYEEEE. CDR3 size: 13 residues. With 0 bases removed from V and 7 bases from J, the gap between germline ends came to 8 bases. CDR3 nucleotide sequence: TGTGCCAGCAGCTTGGATCCCGGGCAGCCCCAGCATTTT. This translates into CASSLDPGQPQHF.

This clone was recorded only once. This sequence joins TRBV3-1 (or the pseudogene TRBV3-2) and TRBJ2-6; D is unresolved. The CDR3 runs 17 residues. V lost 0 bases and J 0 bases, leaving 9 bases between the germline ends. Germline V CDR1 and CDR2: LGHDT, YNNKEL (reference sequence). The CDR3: CASSQDEILSGANVLTF. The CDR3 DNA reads TGTGCCAGCAGCCAAGATGAGATTCTCTCTGGGGCCAACGTCCTGACTTTC.

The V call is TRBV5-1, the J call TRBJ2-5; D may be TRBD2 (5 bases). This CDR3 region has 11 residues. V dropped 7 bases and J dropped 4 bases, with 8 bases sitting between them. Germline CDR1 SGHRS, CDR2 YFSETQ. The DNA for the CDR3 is TGCGCCAGCCATGAGGGAGAGACCCAGTACTTC. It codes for CASHEGETQYF.

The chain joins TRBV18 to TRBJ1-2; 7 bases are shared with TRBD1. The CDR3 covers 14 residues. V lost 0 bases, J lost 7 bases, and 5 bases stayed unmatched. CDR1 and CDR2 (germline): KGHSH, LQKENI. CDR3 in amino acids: CASSPPGGRGGYTF. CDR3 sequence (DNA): TGTGCCAGCTCACCACCAGGGGGCAGAGGTGGCTACACCTTC.

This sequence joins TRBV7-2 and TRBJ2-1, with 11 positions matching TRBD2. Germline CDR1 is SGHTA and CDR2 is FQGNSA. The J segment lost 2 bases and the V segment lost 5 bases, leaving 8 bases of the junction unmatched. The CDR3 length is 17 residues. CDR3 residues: CASSVISGGATYNEQFF. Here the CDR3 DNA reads TGTGCCAGCAGCGTAATTAGCGGGGGGGCAACCTACAATGAGCAGTTCTTC.

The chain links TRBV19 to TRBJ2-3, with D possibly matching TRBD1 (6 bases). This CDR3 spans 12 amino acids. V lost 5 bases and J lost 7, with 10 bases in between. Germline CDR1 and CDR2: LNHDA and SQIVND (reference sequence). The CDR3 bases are TGTGCCAGTAGTGAACAGGGTTATACGCAGTATTTT. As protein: CASSEQGYTQYF. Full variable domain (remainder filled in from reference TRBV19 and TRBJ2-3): DGGITQSPKYLFRKEGQNVTLSCEQNLNHDAMYWYRQDPGQGLRLIYYSQIVNDFQKGDIAEGYSVSREKKESFPLTVTSAQKNPTAFYLCASSEQGYTQYFGPGTRLTVL.

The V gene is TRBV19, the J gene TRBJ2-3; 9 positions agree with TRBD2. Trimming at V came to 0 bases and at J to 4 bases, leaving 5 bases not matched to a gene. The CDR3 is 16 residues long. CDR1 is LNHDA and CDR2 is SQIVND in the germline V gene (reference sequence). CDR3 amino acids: CASSIDLRGGSDTQYF. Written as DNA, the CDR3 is TGTGCCAGTAGTATAGATTTGCGGGGGGGTTCAGATACGCAGTATTTT.

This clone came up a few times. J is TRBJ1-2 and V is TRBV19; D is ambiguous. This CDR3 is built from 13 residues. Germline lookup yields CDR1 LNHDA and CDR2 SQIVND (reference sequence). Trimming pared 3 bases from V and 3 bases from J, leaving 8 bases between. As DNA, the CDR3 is TGTGCCAGTAGTATCGGTCGGGACTATGGCTACACCTTC. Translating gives CASSIGRDYGYTF.

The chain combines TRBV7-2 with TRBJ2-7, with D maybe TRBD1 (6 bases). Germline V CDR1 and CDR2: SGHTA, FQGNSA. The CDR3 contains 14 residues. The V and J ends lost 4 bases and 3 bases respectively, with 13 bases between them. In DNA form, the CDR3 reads TGTGCCAGCAGCTCAAGGACAGTGTTCTACGAGCAGTACTTC. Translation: CASSSRTVFYEQYF.

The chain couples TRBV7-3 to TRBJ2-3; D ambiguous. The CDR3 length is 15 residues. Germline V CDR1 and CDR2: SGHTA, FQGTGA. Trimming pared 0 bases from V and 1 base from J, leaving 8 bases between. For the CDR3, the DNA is TGTGCCAGCAGCTTAACCTGGGCTCGCACAGATACGCAGTATTTT. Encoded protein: CASSLTWARTDTQYF.

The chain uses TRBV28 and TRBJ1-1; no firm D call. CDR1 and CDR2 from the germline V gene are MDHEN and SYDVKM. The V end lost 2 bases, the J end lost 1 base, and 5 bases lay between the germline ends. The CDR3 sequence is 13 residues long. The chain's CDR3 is CASSLGANTEAFF. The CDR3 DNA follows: TGTGCCAGCAGTTTAGGAGCGAACACTGAAGCTTTCTTT. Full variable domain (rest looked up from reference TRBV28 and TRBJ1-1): DVKVTQSSRYLVKRTGEKVFLECVQDMDHENMFWYRQDPGLGLRLIYFSYDVKMKEKGDIPEGYSVSREKKERFSLILESASTNQTSMYLCASSLGANTEAFFGQGTRLTVV.

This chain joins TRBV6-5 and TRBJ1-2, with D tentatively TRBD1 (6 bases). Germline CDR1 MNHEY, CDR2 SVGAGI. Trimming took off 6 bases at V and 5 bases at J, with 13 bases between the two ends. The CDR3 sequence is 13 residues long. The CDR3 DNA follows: TGTGCCAGCAGACCAGGGGCGAGGTATGGCTACACCTTC. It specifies CASRPGARYGYTF.

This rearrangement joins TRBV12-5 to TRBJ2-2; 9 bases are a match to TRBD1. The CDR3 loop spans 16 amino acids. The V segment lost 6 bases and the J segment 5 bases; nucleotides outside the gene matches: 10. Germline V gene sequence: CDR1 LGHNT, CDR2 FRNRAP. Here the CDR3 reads CASGDPGQGLTGELFF. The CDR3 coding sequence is TGTGCTAGTGGGGACCCGGGACAGGGTTTAACCGGGGAGCTGTTTTTT.